This T cell receptor (beta chain) was identified during a study of OX40 agonist ivuxolimab in advanced cancers. For the wider study: The costimulatory receptor OX40 (CD134) was targeted by ivuxolimab, a fully human IgG2 agonistic monoclonal antibody. Among the roughly 52 dose-escalation patients, about 20 had hepatocellular carcinoma, around 15 melanoma, 9 renal cell carcinoma and 9 head and neck cancer. In the dose-escalation cohort, around four fifths of patients were male, and the mean age was approximately 60 years, with a range of about 20 to 90. Prior anti-PD-1, anti-PD-L1 or anti-CTLA-4 therapy was permitted, and approximately 40% of dose-escalation patients had received checkpoint inhibitors. The monotherapy dose-escalation portion (N = 52 patients) of the phase I ivuxolimab trial is reported in the paper. Peripheral TCRbeta sequencing aimed to test whether ivuxolimab altered TCR sequence diversity and caused clonal T-cell expansion. Partial responses occurred in three dose-escalation patients, of whom one had hepatocellular carcinoma and two had cutaneous melanoma. Intravenous ivuxolimab was administered to patients every 2 weeks at six dose levels: 0.01, 0.1, 0.3, 1.5, 3 and 10 mg/kg. The research as a whole found: Which antigens the clonally expanded peripheral T cells were specific for was not determined. Low levels of normalized T-cell clonal expansion were also shown by some nonresponding patients. At doses from 0.1 to 3.0 mg/kg, clonal expansion was seen in both CD4+ and CD8+ blood T cells between baseline and week 6. On average, CD8+ T cells showed more expanded clones than CD4+ T cells after ivuxolimab. In partial responders in the 0.1-3.0 mg/kg groups, normalized peripheral clonal expansion was found to be among the lowest, especially among CD8+ T cells.

To sequence the TCRbeta CDR3 region, genomic DNA was isolated from the sorted cells. The immunoSEQ Assay was used to sequence the TCRbeta CDR3 regions. Here the immuneACCESS table is served through TCRdb, limited to in-frame sequences with V and J called. Missing clones are a known gap in these copies; in checked studies unresolved V genes cover under half, and the rest lacks a known reason. The sample has around 51,000 clones on record, 88% of them singletons. The ten largest clones represent 3.6% of the sample. The trial excluded patients who had a history of autoimmune disease or were on systemic immunosuppression. Peripheral blood for TCR sequencing was collected from all dose cohorts at baseline, on cycle 4 day 1, and on cycle 7 day 1. The samples were drawn from a first-in-human, open-label, multicenter phase I dose-escalation trial of ivuxolimab. Adults with locally advanced or metastatic melanoma, renal cell, hepatocellular, or head and neck squamous cell carcinoma were enrolled in the trial. Before TCR sequencing, CD4+ T cells and CD8+ T cells were sorted from peripheral blood as separate populations.

V and J are truncated by 3 bases and 5 bases respectively, leaving an intervening sequence of 10 bases. Its CDR3 holds 13 amino acids, cysteine through phenylalanine. Of the read, only the CDR3 DNA is kept; its 39 bases are in frame from base 1. The CDR1 and CDR2 encoded by the germline V gene are KGHSH and LQKENI. A note on this clone: Its antigen is still unknown. The input lacks base qualities; no much larger clone sits a single base away.

Sequences were derived from CD4+ or CD8+ T cells sorted from blood, sampled in a trial of the OX40 agonist ivuxolimab. This TCR was sampled from an adult with an advanced solid tumor such as melanoma, head and neck, liver or kidney cancer. The rearrangement combines TRBV18 with TRBJ1-2; the D gene is perhaps TRBD1, from 6 matching bases. The nucleotide sequence is TGTGCCAGCTCACCGTCAGGGGAATATGGCTACACCTTC. This gives the protein CASSPSGEYGYTF. Where the CDR3 stops, the reference TRBV18 and TRBJ1-2 genes take over; the full variable domain is NAGVMQNPRHLVRRRGQEARLRCSPMKGHSHVYWYRQLPEEGLKFMVYLQKENIIDESGMPKERFSAEFPKEGPSILRIQQVVRGDSAAYFCASSPSGEYGYTFGSGTRLTVV.